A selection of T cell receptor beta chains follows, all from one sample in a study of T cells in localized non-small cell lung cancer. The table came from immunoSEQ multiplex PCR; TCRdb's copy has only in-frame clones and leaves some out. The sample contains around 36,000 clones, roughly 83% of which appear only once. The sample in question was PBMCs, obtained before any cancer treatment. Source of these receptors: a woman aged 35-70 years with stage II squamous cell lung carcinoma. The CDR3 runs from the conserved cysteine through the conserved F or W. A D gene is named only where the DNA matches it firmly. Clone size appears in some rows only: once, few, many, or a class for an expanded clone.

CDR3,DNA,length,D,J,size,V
CASSHRGDFQPQHF,TGTGCCAGTAGTCACAGGGGGGATTTCCAGCCCCAGCATTTT,14,TRBD1,TRBJ1-5,.,TRBV19
CATSRAILGNTEAFF,TGTGCCACCAGCAGAGCGATATTAGGGAACACTGAAGCTTTCTTT,15,.,TRBJ1-1,.,TRBV15
CASSPVGGHNEQFF,TGTGCCAGCAGCCCTGTGGGCGGACACAATGAGCAGTTCTTC,14,.,TRBJ2-1,.,TRBV4-2
CASSLYMGNPYQETQYF,TGTGCCAGCAGTTTATACATGGGTAACCCGTACCAAGAGACCCAGTACTTC,17,.,TRBJ2-5,few,TRBV28
CASSEGTGAFF,TGTGCCAGCAGTGAAGGGACCGGGGCTTTCTTT,11,.,TRBJ1-1,.,TRBV2
CASSGLAGVGYAEQFF,TGTGCCAGCAGTGGTCTAGCGGGAGTCGGCTACGCTGAGCAGTTCTTC,16,TRBD2,TRBJ2-1,few,TRBV27
CASSSRTGGTGELFF,TGTGCCAGCAGTTCGAGGACAGGCGGGACCGGGGAGCTGTTTTTT,15,TRBD1,TRBJ2-2,.,TRBV7-8
CASSELRNTEAFF,TGTGCCAGCAGTGAATTGAGGAACACTGAAGCTTTCTTT,13,.,TRBJ1-1,few,TRBV6-1
CASSLSGTDTQYF,TGTGCCAGCAGTTTAAGTGGCACAGATACGCAGTATTTT,13,.,TRBJ2-3,once,TRBV27
CASSYSYGDSTYEQYF,TGCGCCAGCAGCTATTCGTACGGGGACAGCACCTACGAGCAGTACTTC,16,TRBD1,TRBJ2-7,.,TRBV5-1
CASGRTGLDQETQYF,TGTGCCAGCGGAAGGACAGGGTTGGACCAAGAGACCCAGTACTTC,15,TRBD1,TRBJ2-5,.,TRBV6-1
CASSEGLAGGLYEQFF,TGTGCCAGCAGTGAAGGGTTAGCGGGGGGGCTTTATGAGCAGTTCTTC,16,TRBD2,TRBJ2-1,.,TRBV2
CASRERDRQETQYF,TGTGCCAGCAGGGAACGAGACAGGCAAGAGACCCAGTACTTC,14,.,TRBJ2-5,few,TRBV9
CASSPQLAGGNEQFF,TGTGCCAGCAGCCCCCAACTAGCGGGGGGCAATGAGCAGTTCTTC,15,TRBD2,TRBJ2-1,.,TRBV9
CASSLAPRDVGNTIYF,TGTGCCAGCAGCTTGGCTCCCCGGGACGTTGGAAACACCATATATTTT,16,.,TRBJ1-3,few,TRBV5-6
CSVAGAGQPQHF,TGCAGCGTTGCAGGGGCTGGGCAGCCCCAGCATTTT,12,.,TRBJ1-5,.,TRBV29-1
CAHTGTPPSAFF,TGTGCCCACACAGGGACGCCCCCTTCGGCTTTCTTT,12,.,TRBJ1-1,.,TRBV6-6
CASSPGANQPQHF,TGTGCCAGCAGTCCTGGGGCCAATCAGCCCCAGCATTTT,13,.,TRBJ1-5,.,TRBV27
CASSFRGGETQYF,TGTGCCAGCAGCTTTCGGGGCGGGGAGACCCAGTACTTC,13,.,TRBJ2-5,.,TRBV5-4
CASSGSLGPGELFF,TGTGCCAGTAGTGGGTCTCTCGGGCCCGGGGAGCTGTTTTTT,14,.,TRBJ2-2,.,TRBV19
CASSSPTGTNTGELFF,TGTGCCAGCAGTTCCCCGACAGGGACGAACACCGGGGAGCTGTTTTTT,16,TRBD1,TRBJ2-2,.,TRBV28
CASSLSPRAQGSSSTEAFF,TGCGCCAGCAGCTTGTCGCCGCGCGCACAAGGTTCCAGCTCCACTGAAGCTTTCTTT,19,.,TRBJ1-1,few,TRBV5-1
CASSWAGTGGGGELFF,TGTGCCAGCAGTTGGGCTGGGACAGGGGGCGGCGGGGAGCTGTTTTTT,16,TRBD1,TRBJ2-2,few,TRBV6-5
CASSEKWSDTQYF,TGTGCCAGCAGTGAGAAGTGGTCAGATACGCAGTATTTT,13,.,TRBJ2-3,once,TRBV6-4
CASSAMSGGALDETQYF,TGTGCCAGCAGTGCTATGAGCGGGGGGGCCTTAGATGAGACCCAGTACTTC,17,TRBD2,TRBJ2-5,.,TRBV6-1
CASSQLPGQGVDGYTF,TGTGCCAGCAGCCAATTACCGGGACAGGGTGTCGATGGCTACACCTTC,16,TRBD1,TRBJ1-2,.,TRBV14
CASGLERNYGYTF,TGTGCCAGCGGCTTGGAGCGTAACTATGGCTACACCTTC,13,.,TRBJ1-2,.,TRBV5-6
CASSSRGRAEQEKLFF,TGTGCCAGCAGCTCTCGAGGGAGGGCGGAGCAAGAAAAACTGTTTTTT,16,.,TRBJ1-4,.,TRBV7-9
CASGTGDSPLHF,TGTGCCAGCGGGACAGGGGATTCACCCCTCCACTTT,12,TRBD1,TRBJ1-6,.,TRBV28
CASSATGGTETQYF,TGTGCCAGCAGCGCGACAGGGGGCACGGAGACCCAGTACTTC,14,TRBD1,TRBJ2-5,.,TRBV9
CASSLWSRGKYNEQFF,TGTGCCAGCAGCTTATGGTCGCGGGGAAAGTACAATGAGCAGTTCTTC,16,.,TRBJ2-1,few,TRBV7-2
CSVEDPRGTGYNEQFF,TGCAGCGTTGAAGATCCCCGAGGGACGGGATACAATGAGCAGTTCTTC,16,.,TRBJ2-1,.,TRBV29-1
CASSLESGRREGYTF,TGCGCCAGCAGCTTGGAGTCAGGGAGAAGAGAAGGCTACACCTTC,15,.,TRBJ1-2,.,TRBV5-1
CAISESLVGQGARTEAFF,TGTGCCATCAGTGAGTCTTTAGTGGGACAGGGGGCTCGAACTGAAGCTTTCTTT,18,TRBD1,TRBJ1-1,.,TRBV10-3
CASSNLVLGTVNTEAFF,TGTGCCAGTAGTAACCTGGTTCTTGGGACGGTGAACACTGAAGCTTTCTTT,17,.,TRBJ1-1,.,TRBV19
CASSERTSGTYEQYF,TGTGCCAGCAGTGAGCGGACTAGCGGTACCTACGAGCAGTACTTC,15,TRBD2,TRBJ2-7,.,TRBV6-1
CASSFQAGGGQPQHF,TGTGCCAGCAGTTTCCAGGCAGGGGGCGGACAGCCCCAGCATTTT,15,TRBD1,TRBJ1-5,.,TRBV27
CATKRGPMNTGELFF,TGTGCCACAAAACGAGGACCGATGAACACCGGGGAGCTGTTTTTT,15,.,TRBJ2-2,.,TRBV19
CASSFSPSLSYNEQFF,TGTGCCAGCAGTTTTAGCCCCTCCTTGTCCTACAATGAGCAGTTCTTC,16,.,TRBJ2-1,.,TRBV6-5
CASSAGLAGVDTQYF,TGCGCCAGCAGCGCGGGACTAGCGGGGGTAGATACGCAGTATTTT,15,TRBD2,TRBJ2-3,.,TRBV5-1
CASSSGQEKLFF,TGTGCCAGCAGTTCCGGACAGGAAAAACTGTTTTTT,12,.,TRBJ1-4,.,TRBV28
CASSLGQGLNTEAFF,TGTGCCAGCAGCTTAGGACAGGGGCTGAACACTGAAGCTTTCTTT,15,TRBD1,TRBJ1-1,.,TRBV5-8
CASSLGTGPVDTQYF,TGTGCCAGCAGTTTGGGGACAGGCCCCGTAGATACGCAGTATTTT,15,TRBD1,TRBJ2-3,once,TRBV27
CASTLRGSFSNQPQHF,TGTGCCAGTACCCTAAGGGGGTCCTTTAGCAATCAGCCCCAGCATTTT,16,.,TRBJ1-5,.,TRBV19
CASSRDSNQPQHF,TGTGCCAGCAGCCGGGACAGCAATCAGCCCCAGCATTTT,13,.,TRBJ1-5,.,TRBV7-9
CASSIRPGLGTDTQYF,TGTGCCAGTAGTATACGGCCGGGGCTCGGCACAGATACGCAGTATTTT,16,.,TRBJ2-3,.,TRBV19
CASSESLAETQYF,TGCGCCAGCAGTGAGTCGTTGGCAGAGACCCAGTACTTC,13,.,TRBJ2-5,.,TRBV10-1
CASSPWTSRQETQYF,TGTGCCAGCAGCCCGTGGACTAGTCGGCAAGAGACCCAGTACTTC,15,TRBD2,TRBJ2-5,.,TRBV7-2
CASSLLGQGGSYAEAFF,TGTGCCAGCAGCTTGCTTGGACAGGGGGGATCTTATGCTGAAGCTTTCTTT,17,TRBD1,TRBJ1-1,.,TRBV5-8
CASSLVAESNQPQHF,TGTGCCAGCAGCTTGGTGGCAGAAAGCAATCAGCCCCAGCATTTT,15,.,TRBJ1-5,once,TRBV5-5
CASSQGGWGYTF,TGTGCCAGCAGCCAGGGGGGTTGGGGCTACACCTTC,12,TRBD1,TRBJ1-2,.,TRBV7-2
CASSMGRLTGELFF,TGTGCCAGTAGTATGGGCAGACTCACCGGGGAGCTGTTTTTT,14,.,TRBJ2-2,.,TRBV19
CASSPVLGIGGELFF,TGTGCCAGCAGTCCAGTGTTGGGTATTGGCGGGGAGCTGTTTTTT,15,.,TRBJ2-2,.,TRBV27